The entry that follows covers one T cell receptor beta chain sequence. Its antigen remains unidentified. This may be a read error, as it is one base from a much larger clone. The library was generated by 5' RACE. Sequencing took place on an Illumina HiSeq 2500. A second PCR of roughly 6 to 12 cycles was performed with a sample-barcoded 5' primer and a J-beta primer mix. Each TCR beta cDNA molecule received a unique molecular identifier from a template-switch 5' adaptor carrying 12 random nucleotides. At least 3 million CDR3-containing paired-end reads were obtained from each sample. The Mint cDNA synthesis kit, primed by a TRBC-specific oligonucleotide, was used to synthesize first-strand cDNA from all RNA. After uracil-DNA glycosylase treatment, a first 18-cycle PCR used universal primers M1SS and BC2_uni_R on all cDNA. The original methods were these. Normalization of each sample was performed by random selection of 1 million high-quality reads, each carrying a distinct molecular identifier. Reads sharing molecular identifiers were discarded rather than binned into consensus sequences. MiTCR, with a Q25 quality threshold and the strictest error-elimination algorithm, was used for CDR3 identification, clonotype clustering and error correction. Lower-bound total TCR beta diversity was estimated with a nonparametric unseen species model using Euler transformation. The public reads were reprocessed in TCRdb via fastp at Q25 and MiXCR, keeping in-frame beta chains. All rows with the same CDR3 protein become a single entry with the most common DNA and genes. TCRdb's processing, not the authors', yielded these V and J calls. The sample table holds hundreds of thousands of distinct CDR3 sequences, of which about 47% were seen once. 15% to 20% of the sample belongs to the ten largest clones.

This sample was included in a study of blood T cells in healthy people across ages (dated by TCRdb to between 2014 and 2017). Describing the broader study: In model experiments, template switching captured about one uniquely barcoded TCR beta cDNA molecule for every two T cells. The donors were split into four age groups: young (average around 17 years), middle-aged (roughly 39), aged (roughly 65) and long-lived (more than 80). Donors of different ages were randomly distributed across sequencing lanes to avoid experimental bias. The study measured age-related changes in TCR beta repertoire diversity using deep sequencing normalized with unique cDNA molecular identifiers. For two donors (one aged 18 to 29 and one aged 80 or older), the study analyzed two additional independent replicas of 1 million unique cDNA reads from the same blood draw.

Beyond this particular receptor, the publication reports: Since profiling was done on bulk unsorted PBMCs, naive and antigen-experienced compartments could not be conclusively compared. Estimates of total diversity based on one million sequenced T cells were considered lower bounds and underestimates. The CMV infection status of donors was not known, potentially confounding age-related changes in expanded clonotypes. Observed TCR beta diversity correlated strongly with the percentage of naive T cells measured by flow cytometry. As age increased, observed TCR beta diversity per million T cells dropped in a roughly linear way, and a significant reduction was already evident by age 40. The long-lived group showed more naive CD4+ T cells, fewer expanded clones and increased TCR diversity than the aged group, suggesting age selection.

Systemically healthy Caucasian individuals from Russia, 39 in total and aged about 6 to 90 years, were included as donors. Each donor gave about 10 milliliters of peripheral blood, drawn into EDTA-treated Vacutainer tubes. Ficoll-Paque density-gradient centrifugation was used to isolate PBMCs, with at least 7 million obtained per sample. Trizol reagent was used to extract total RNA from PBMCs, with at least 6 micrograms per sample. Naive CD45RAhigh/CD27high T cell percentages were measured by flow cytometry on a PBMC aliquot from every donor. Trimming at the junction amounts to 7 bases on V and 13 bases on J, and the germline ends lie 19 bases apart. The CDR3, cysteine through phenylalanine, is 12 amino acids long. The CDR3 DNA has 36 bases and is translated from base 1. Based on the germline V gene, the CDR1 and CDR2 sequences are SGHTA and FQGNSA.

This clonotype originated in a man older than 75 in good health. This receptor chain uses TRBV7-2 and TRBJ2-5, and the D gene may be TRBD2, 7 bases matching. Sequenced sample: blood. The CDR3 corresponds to CASNGGLDDPYF. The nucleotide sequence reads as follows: TGTGCCAGCAACGGGGGGCTAGATGATCCGTACTTC.